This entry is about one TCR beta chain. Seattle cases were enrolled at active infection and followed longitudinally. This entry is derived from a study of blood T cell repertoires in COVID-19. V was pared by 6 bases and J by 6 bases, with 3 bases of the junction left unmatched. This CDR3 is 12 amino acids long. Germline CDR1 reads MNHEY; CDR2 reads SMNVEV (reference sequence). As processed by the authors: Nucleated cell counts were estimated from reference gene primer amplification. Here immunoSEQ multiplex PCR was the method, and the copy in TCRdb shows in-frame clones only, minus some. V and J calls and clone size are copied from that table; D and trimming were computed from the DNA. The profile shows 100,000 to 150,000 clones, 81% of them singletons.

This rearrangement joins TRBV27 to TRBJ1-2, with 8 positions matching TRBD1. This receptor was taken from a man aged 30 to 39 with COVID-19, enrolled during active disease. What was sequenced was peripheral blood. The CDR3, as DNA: TGTGCCAGCAGCCTGACAGGGGATGGCTACACCTTC. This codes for CASSLTGDGYTF.